This record concerns one T cell receptor beta chain sequence. This may be a read error: a much more frequent sequence differs by one nucleotide. According to the study, TCR beta libraries were built with iRepertoire HTBI primers and CDR3-region Arm-PCR. TCRdb used MiXCR to reprocess the multiplex PCR reads, holding one entry per CDR3 protein. The table has about 400,000 distinct CDR3 sequences, around 21% seen once. The time point here: persistent/refractory GD, antithyroid drugs over 5 years with positive TRAb. There was RNA extracted from PBMCs, and the TCR library was made from it. This sample is part of a study of regulatory T cells in long-lasting Graves disease. Study-level information: A definition of persistent Graves' disease required over 5 years of antithyroid drugs plus positive TSH receptor antibodies.

The clonotype was recovered from a female donor with Graves disease. The sequenced sample was peripheral blood mononuclear cells (PBMCs), obtained when the disease was refractory, from a patient treated with antithyroid drugs.

CDR3 DNA: TGTGCCACCCCCTTGGGGGACAGCTTGAACAATGAGCGGTTCTTC. Its protein product is CATPLGDSLNNERFF. The rearrangement uses TRBV2 and TRBJ2-5; 7 nucleotides line up with TRBD1. Looked up from germline, CDR1 is SNHLY and CDR2 is FYNNEI. The CDR3 consists of 15 residues.